These 19 T cell receptor beta chains were all obtained from the same sample, sequenced in a study of shared clonotypes between healthy human individuals. The assay was immunoSEQ multiplex PCR, and TCRdb's table has in-frame clones only and misses some. This sample yields roughly 1,000,000 clones, of which 75% to 85% are seen a single time; more than 0.45% belongs to the top ten. The source material was memory CD4+ T cells from PBMCs. The subset was: CD45RA-negative fraction. The receptors shown here come from a man aged 18 to 30 in good health. Some clones in this sample may be carry-over from other donors' samples.

This chain connects TRBV5-1 to TRBJ2-7, with 11 bases identical to TRBD2. V trimming: 4 bases; J trimming: 2 bases; junction bases outside the gene matches: 5. Per germline, CDR1 SGHRS and CDR2 YFSETQ. The CDR3 is 15 residues long. The CDR3 sequence is CASSAGTSGAYEQYF. The CDR3 DNA follows: TGCGCCAGCAGCGCGGGGACTAGCGGAGCCTACGAGCAGTACTTC. Complete variable domain (other parts from reference TRBV5-1 and TRBJ2-7): KAGVTQTPRYLIKTRGQQVTLSCSPISGHRSVSWYQQTPGQGLQFLFEYFSETQRNKGNFPGRFSGRQFSNSRSEMNVSTLELGDSALYLCASSAGTSGAYEQYFGPGTRLTVT.

This chain links TRBV7-3 with TRBJ1-1, with D perhaps TRBD1 (5 bases). This CDR3 is built from 14 residues. V was pared by 5 bases and J by 11 bases, with 21 bases between. Looked up from germline, CDR1 is SGHTA and CDR2 is FQGTGA. Written as DNA, the CDR3 is TGTGCCAGCAGCCCCTCGGCAGGACCTTGGGGGGCTTTCTTT. Its translation: CASSPSAGPWGAFF.

V gene TRBV2 combines with J gene TRBJ1-2; 8 bases match TRBD1. The CDR3 is 13 residues long. The V segment lost 6 bases and the J segment 6 bases; nucleotides outside the gene matches: 6. Germline CDR1 and CDR2: SNHLY and FYNNEI. Here the CDR3 reads CASRQGASDGYTF. CDR3 sequence (DNA): TGTGCCAGCAGGCAGGGGGCTAGCGATGGCTACACCTTC. The full variable domain, in which reference TRBV2 and TRBJ1-2 provide the parts outside the CDR3, is EPEVTQTPSHQVTQMGQEVILRCVPISNHLYFYWYRQILGQKVEFLVSFYNNEISEKSEIFDDQFSVERPDGSNFTLKIRSTKLEDSAMYFCASRQGASDGYTFGSGTRLTVV.

The chain couples TRBV7-9 to TRBJ1-6; TRBD1 is a possible D gene (5 bases). V was clipped by 1 base and J by 4 bases, with 11 bases between them. Germline V CDR1 and CDR2: SEHNR, FQNEAQ (reference sequence). This CDR3 is 16 amino acids long. The CDR3, as DNA: TGTGCCAGCAGCTTAGGGTGGGCAGGGTATAATTCACCCCTCCACTTT. Amino acids: CASSLGWAGYNSPLHF.

V is TRBV6-5 and J is TRBJ2-7; perhaps D is TRBD1 or TRBD2 (5 bases each). The germline V gene has CDR1 MNHEY and CDR2 SVGAGI. Trimming stripped 1 base from V and 2 bases from J, with 12 bases between. The length of the CDR3 is 15 residues. CDR3 nucleotides: TGTGCCAGCAGTTACTATCGGGACGGACCCTACGAGCAGTACTTC. Amino acids: CASSYYRDGPYEQYF.

The chain carries TRBV28 and TRBJ2-3; D gene ambiguous. Trimming stripped 3 bases from V and 5 bases from J, with 12 bases between. The CDR3 has 14 amino acids. Germline-derived CDR1 and CDR2 are MDHEN and SYDVKM. The CDR3 here is CASSFSSRGDTQYF. DNA for the CDR3: TGTGCCAGCAGTTTCTCGAGCCGTGGAGATACGCAGTATTTT.

The CDR3 sequence is CASSQDRYREQYF. The CDR3 bases are TGTGCCAGCAGCCAGGACAGGTACCGGGAGCAGTACTTC. J is TRBJ2-7 and V is TRBV5-4; 7 nucleotides align to TRBD1. The CDR3 sequence is 13 residues long. V was pared by 4 bases and J by 7 bases, with 8 bases of the junction left unmatched. The germline CDR1 and CDR2 sequences are SGHNT and YYREEE (reference sequence).

The rearrangement links TRBV9 to TRBJ1-4; possible D gene TRBD1, 5 bases. This CDR3 spans 16 amino acids. Germline CDR1 is SGDLS and CDR2 is YYNGEE. The V gene lost 4 bases and the J gene lost 4 bases, with 17 bases spanning the gap. The CDR3 here is CASSRNIGEGNEKLFF. CDR3 DNA sequence: TGTGCCAGCAGCCGAAACATAGGGGAGGGTAATGAAAAACTGTTTTTT.

J is TRBJ1-5 and V is TRBV28; 8 bases are a match to TRBD1. The ends lost 6 bases at V and 6 bases at J; junction bases unmatched: 10. The CDR3 contains 15 residues. Germline V gene lookup returns CDR1 MDHEN and CDR2 SYDVKM. DNA for the CDR3: TGTGCCAGCAGGGGGCAGACAGGGGACGGTCAGCCCCAGCATTTT. This translates into CASRGQTGDGQPQHF.

Remarks on this clone: The same CDR3 also results from other DNA sequences found in this sample. The rearrangement links TRBV9 to TRBJ2-1; 8 bases align to TRBD2. The J segment lost 2 bases and the V segment lost 1 base, leaving 2 bases of the junction unmatched. The CDR3 sequence is 15 residues long. The germline V gene encodes CDR1 SGDLS and CDR2 YYNGEE. The DNA of the CDR3 is TGTGCCAGCAGCGTACTAGCGGGTACCTACAATGAGCAGTTCTTC. Encoded protein: CASSVLAGTYNEQFF.

The chain uses TRBV11-2 and TRBJ2-7; tentatively, D is TRBD1 (6 bases). This CDR3 spans 12 amino acids. CDR1 SGHAT and CDR2 FQNNGV come from the germline V gene. V lost 5 bases to trimming and J lost 3 bases, with 8 bases between them. The DNA of the CDR3 is TGTGCCAGCAGCCAAGGGGGCTACGAGCAGTACTTC. This gives the protein CASSQGGYEQYF.

V is TRBV29-1 and J is TRBJ2-1; D could derive from TRBD1 or TRBD2 (5 bases each). CDR3 length: 13 amino acids. Germline CDR1 SQVTM, CDR2 ANQGSEA. The V gene lost 7 bases and the J gene lost 3 bases, with 13 bases spanning the gap. The CDR3, as DNA: TGCAGCGCCCCCGGGACGCACTACAATGAGCAGTTCTTC. It is translated as CSAPGTHYNEQFF.

The V and J genes are TRBV5-4 and TRBJ2-5; maybe TRBD1 (7 bases). The CDR3 totals 14 residues. Germline V CDR1 and CDR2: SGHNT, YYREEE (reference sequence). V was cut by 1 base and J by 5 bases, with 12 bases left in between. In DNA, the CDR3 is TGTGCCAGCAGCTTGCAGGGGGGAGTCGAGACCCAGTACTTC. This translates into CASSLQGGVETQYF. The variable domain in full, with the rest retrieved from reference TRBV5-4 and TRBJ2-5, is ETGVTQSPTHLIKTRGQQVTLRCSSQSGHNTVSWYQQALGQGPQFIFQYYREEENGRGNFPPRFSGLQFPNYSSELNVNALELDDSALYLCASSLQGGVETQYFGPGTRLLVL.

Of note for this clone: A clone one base away is much larger, so this may be a read error. This chain connects TRBV30 to TRBJ1-3; D possibly corresponds to TRBD1 (5 bases). V was cut by 4 bases and J by 0 bases, with 10 bases left in between. The CDR3 has 14 residues. CDR1 and CDR2 (germline): GTSNPN, SVGIG (reference sequence). The DNA of the CDR3 is TGTGCCTGGAATACAGGTTTCTCTGGAAACACCATATATTTT. Residues: CAWNTGFSGNTIYF.

The V gene is TRBV6-5, the J gene TRBJ2-7; the match to TRBD1 covers 7 bases. Germline CDR1 MNHEY, CDR2 SVGAGI. V dropped 6 bases and J dropped 2; count of bases not matched to a gene: 7. This CDR3 is 14 amino acids long. The DNA for the CDR3 is TGTGCCAGCAGCCTATCCACAGGGGCCTACGAGCAGTACTTC. It yields the protein CASSLSTGAYEQYF.

This clone showed up just a few times. Distinct nucleotide sequences in the sample also encode this CDR3. This rearrangement joins TRBV2 to TRBJ1-1, with TRBD1 as a possible D gene (6 bases). The ends were cut back, 5 bases at V and 1 base at J, with 11 bases in the middle. Germline values: CDR1 SNHLY, CDR2 FYNNEI. The CDR3 covers 14 residues. This chain's CDR3 is CASSLQGANTEAFF. The CDR3 region has the DNA TGTGCCAGCAGTCTACAGGGTGCGAACACTGAAGCTTTCTTT.

The chain joins TRBV11-2 to TRBJ2-1; TRBD2 agrees at 12 bases. There are 14 residues in the CDR3. Germline values: CDR1 SGHAT, CDR2 FQNNGV. V gave up 3 bases and J gave up 9 bases; unmatched junction bases: 3. The CDR3 sequence is CASSFPSGRGEQFF. As DNA, the CDR3 is TGTGCCAGCAGCTTCCCTAGCGGGAGGGGTGAGCAGTTCTTC.

This chain joins TRBV7-9 and TRBJ2-3, with D tentatively TRBD2 (7 bases). Germline V gene sequence: CDR1 SEHNR, CDR2 FQNEAQ (reference sequence). This CDR3 is built from 15 residues. The V end lost 2 bases, the J end lost 5 bases, and 14 bases lay between the germline ends. CDR3 protein: CASSLMGGLGDTQYF. The CDR3 DNA reads as TGTGCCAGCAGCTTAATGGGGGGGCTTGGAGATACGCAGTATTTT.

The chain is built from TRBV28 and TRBJ2-7; TRBD1 is a possible D gene (6 bases). CDR1 and CDR2 (germline): MDHEN, SYDVKM. V lost 3 bases and J 11 bases, leaving 14 bases between the germline ends. The CDR3 covers 12 residues. DNA of the CDR3: TGTGCCAGCAGTTTCTTTTTCAGGGGCAAGTACTTC. Amino acids: CASSFFFRGKYF.